One and the same sample provided the 8 T cell receptor beta chains below, sequenced in a study of human T cells and chemical hapten exposure. TCRdb processed the RACE reads anew with MiXCR; each CDR3 protein has one entry. The profile shows approximately 260,000 distinct CDR3 sequences, 8.6% of them singletons. Documented time point: pre-sensitization, week 0. The treatment denotes: therapeutic diphenylcyclopropenone sensitization with weekly scalp DPC. The sequenced sample was whole blood, obtained in connection with sensitization to the hapten diphenylcyclopropenone (DPC). The source of these receptors is a woman aged 35 to 49 with alopecia areata. Some clones in this sample may be carry-over from other donors' samples.

The chain joins TRBV7-3 to TRBJ2-7, with 9 bases that match TRBD2. The germline gives CDR1 SGHTA, CDR2 FQGTGA. The CDR3 runs 15 residues. Trimming took 0 bases from V and 2 from J; bases not matched to a gene: 2. The CDR3: CASSLTSGSAYEQYF. The DNA for the CDR3 is TGTGCCAGCAGCTTAACTAGCGGGAGTGCCTACGAGCAGTACTTC.

This clonotype was seen more than once but under ten times. The chain joins TRBV7-2 to TRBJ1-6; the D gene is possibly TRBD1 (5 bases). V was shortened by 5 bases and J by 6 bases, with 14 bases between the two germline ends. CDR1 SGHTA and CDR2 FQGNSA come from the germline V gene. The CDR3 contains 15 residues. CDR3 nucleotides: TGTGCCAGCAGCCCCCGGGCAGGGCCTAATTCACCCCTCCACTTT. It translates to CASSPRAGPNSPLHF.

V is TRBV5-1 and J is TRBJ2-3, with TRBD1 identical over 7 bases. The CDR3 extends over 17 amino acids. Germline loops: CDR1 SGHRS, CDR2 YFSETQ. The V gene end was trimmed by 5 bases and the J gene end by 1 base; junction bases not matched to a gene: 13. Here the CDR3 reads CASRETGKISGTDTQYF. The CDR3 region has the DNA TGCGCCAGCAGGGAGACAGGGAAAATTTCAGGCACAGATACGCAGTATTTT.

The chain joins TRBV7-8 to TRBJ2-5; D is uncertain. Between the trimmed V and J ends, which lost 8 bases and 2 bases, there was a span of 12 bases. CDR1 is SGHVS, CDR2 FQNEAQ, per germline. This CDR3 has 13 residues. This CDR3 reads CASGRAEQETQYF. Written as DNA, the CDR3 is TGTGCCAGCGGAAGAGCCGAGCAAGAGACCCAGTACTTC.

This clonotype showed up many times. The genes are TRBV5-6 and TRBJ2-7, with a weak D call TRBD2 (6 bases). In germline, CDR1 is SGHDT, CDR2 YYEEEE. Trimming cost V 4 bases and J 5 bases, with 13 bases left between them. This CDR3 is 13 amino acids long. The CDR3 spells CASSRAASDEQYF. The CDR3 DNA follows: TGTGCCAGCAGCCGGGCCGCTAGCGACGAGCAGTACTTC.

This clonotype turned up a few times. The chain uses TRBV20-1 and TRBJ2-7; a weak D match, TRBD2 (6 bases). V was cut by 5 bases and J by 2 bases, with 28 bases left in between. This CDR3 has 18 residues. Germline values: CDR1 DFQATT, CDR2 SNEGSKA (reference sequence). CDR3 amino acids: CSAHLNGMGGTTPYEQYF. The CDR3 DNA reads TGCAGTGCTCACCTCAACGGGATGGGCGGGACCACCCCCTACGAGCAGTACTTC.

The chain employs TRBV7-2 and TRBJ2-5; possible D gene TRBD1, 6 bases. Germline V gene data show CDR1 as SGHTA and CDR2 as FQGNSA. V dropped 4 bases and J dropped 4 bases, with 19 bases sitting between them. The CDR3 length is 16 residues. The CDR3 DNA reads as TGTGCCAGCAGCTCCCCACCAGGGGTGATTGGAGAGACCCAGTACTTC. Its translation: CASSSPPGVIGETQYF.

This clonotype was observed a handful of times. V is TRBV7-9 and J is TRBJ2-1; weak D call: TRBD2 (5 bases). This CDR3 is built from 18 residues. Per germline, CDR1 SEHNR and CDR2 FQNEAQ (reference sequence). Deletions cut 2 bases from V and 0 bases from J, with 17 bases between. The DNA for the CDR3 is TGTGCCAGCAGCTTAATCGGTTCACGGGAAAGCTCCTACAATGAGCAGTTCTTC. Its translation: CASSLIGSRESSYNEQFF.